The T cell receptor beta chain described here comes from a study of blood T cell repertoires in COVID-19. The CDR3 sequence is 14 residues long. Unmatched junction bases numbered 11, after V lost 9 bases and J lost 2 bases. The V gene's germline CDR1 is SGHNT and CDR2 YYREEE (reference sequence). In the study's own analysis: Quantification of nucleated cells was approximated via reference gene primer amplification. The assay was immunoSEQ multiplex PCR, and TCRdb's table has in-frame clones only and misses some. From that table come the V and J calls and clone size; the DNA was used to work out D and trimming. The repertoire holds about 170,000 clones, with roughly four fifths as singletons.

Input material: PBMCs or T cells enriched from blood (not recorded which). The chain combines TRBV5-4 with TRBJ2-7; 7 nucleotides line up with TRBD1. This clonotype was sampled from a man aged 50 to 59 who had recovered from COVID-19. The CDR3 nucleotides are TGTGCCACACGGAAAGGGACAGACACCTACGAGCAGTACTTC. Protein product: CATRKGTDTYEQYF.